Given below is one T cell receptor beta chain in context. Its matching antigen is unknown. The primer mix had 60 Vbeta and 13 Jbeta primers. Here immunoSEQ multiplex PCR was the method, and the copy in TCRdb shows in-frame clones only, minus some. In the table there are about 130,000 clones, roughly 80% of which are singletons. These data are taken from a study of cytomegalovirus exposure and HLA in healthy donors. Study results and limitations: With later analysis, a missense DCLRE1C variant became linked to TCR beta V- and J-gene trimming. Reports credit the classifier with highly specific, highly sensitive diagnosis of cytomegalovirus status. Through in vitro validation, three CMV-associated chains were shown to be specific for CMV antigens.

With V trimmed by 8 bases and J by 0 bases, 9 bases remained unmatched. This CDR3 spans 15 amino acids. Germline V gives CDR1 SGHTA, CDR2 FQGNSA. This sequence joins TRBV7-2 and TRBJ1-1, with TRBD1 identical over 7 bases. This clonotype was sampled from a man aged 25 to 40 in good health and CMV-seronegative. Sequencing was performed on PBMCs. The CDR3 region is CASARGGRMNTEAFF. DNA for the CDR3: TGTGCCAGCGCCAGAGGGGGCCGGATGAACACTGAAGCTTTCTTT.